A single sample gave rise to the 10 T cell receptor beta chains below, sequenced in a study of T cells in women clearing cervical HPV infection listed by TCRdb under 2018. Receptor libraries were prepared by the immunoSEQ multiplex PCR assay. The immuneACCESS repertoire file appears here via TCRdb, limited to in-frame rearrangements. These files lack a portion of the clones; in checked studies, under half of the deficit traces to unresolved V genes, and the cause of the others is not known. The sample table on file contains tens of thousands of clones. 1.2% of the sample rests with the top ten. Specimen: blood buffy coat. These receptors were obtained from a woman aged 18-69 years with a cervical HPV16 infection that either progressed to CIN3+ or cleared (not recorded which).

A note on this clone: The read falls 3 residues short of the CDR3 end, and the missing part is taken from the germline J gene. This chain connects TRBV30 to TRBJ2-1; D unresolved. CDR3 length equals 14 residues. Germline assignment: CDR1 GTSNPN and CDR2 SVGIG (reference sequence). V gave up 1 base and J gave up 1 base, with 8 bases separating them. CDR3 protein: CAWSEVRSYNEQFF. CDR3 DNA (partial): TGTGCCTGGAGTGAGGTGAGATCCTACAATGAG.

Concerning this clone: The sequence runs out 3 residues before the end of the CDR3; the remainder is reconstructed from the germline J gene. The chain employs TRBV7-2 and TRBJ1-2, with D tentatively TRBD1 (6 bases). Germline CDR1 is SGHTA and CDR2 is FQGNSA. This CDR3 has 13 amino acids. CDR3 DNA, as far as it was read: TGTGCCAGCAGCTTAGGGACAGAGTTCGAC. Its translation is CASSLGTEFD. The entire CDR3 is CASSLGTEFDYTF.

CDR3 amino acids: CSALPGQGSTDTQYF. The part of the CDR3 DNA that was read is TGCAGTGCCCTACCGGGACAGGGGTCAACAGATACC. The rearrangement joins TRBV20-1 to TRBJ2-5; TRBD1 agrees at 10 bases. The read comes to an end 3 residues before the CDR3 does, leaving the germline J gene to fill in the end. Germline V CDR1 and CDR2: DFQATT, SNEGSKA (reference sequence). There are 15 residues in the CDR3.

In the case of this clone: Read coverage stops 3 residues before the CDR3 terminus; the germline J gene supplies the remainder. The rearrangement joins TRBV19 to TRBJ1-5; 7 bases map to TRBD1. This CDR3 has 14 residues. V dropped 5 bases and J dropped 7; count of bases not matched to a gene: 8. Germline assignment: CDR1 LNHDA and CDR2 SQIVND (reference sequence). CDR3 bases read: TGTGCCAGTAGTCATGGGAGGGGGCACCAGCCC. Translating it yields CASSHGRGHQP. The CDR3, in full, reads CASSHGRGHQPQHF.

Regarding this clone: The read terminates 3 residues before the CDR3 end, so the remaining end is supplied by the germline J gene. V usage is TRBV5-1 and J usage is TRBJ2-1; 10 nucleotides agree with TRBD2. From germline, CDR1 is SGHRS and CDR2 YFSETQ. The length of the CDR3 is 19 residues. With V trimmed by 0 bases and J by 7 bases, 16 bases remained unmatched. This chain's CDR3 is CASSLARGSGRPEANEQFF. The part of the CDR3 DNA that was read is TGCGCCAGCAGCTTGGCCCGCGGTAGCGGGAGGCCCGAGGCAAATGAG.

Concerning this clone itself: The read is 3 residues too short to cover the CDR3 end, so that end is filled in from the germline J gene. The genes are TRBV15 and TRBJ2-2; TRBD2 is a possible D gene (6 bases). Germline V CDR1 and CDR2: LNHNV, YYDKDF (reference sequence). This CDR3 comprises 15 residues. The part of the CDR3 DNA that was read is TGTGCCACCAGCCGCGGGGACTTTGCTAATGAAAAG. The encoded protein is CATSRGDFANEK. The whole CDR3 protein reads CATSRGDFANEKLFF. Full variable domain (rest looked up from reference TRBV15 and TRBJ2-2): DAMVIQNPRYQVTQFGKPVTLSCSQTLNHNVMYWYQQKSSQAPKLLFHYYDKDFNNEADTPDNFQSRRPNTSFCFLDIRSPGLGDTAMYLCATSRGDFANEKLFFGEGSRLTVL.

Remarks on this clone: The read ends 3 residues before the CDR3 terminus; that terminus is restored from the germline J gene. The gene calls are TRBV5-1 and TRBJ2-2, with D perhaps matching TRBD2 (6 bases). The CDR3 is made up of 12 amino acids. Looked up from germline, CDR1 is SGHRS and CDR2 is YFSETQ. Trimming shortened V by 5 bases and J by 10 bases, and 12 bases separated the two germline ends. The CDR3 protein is CASRPRDSELFF. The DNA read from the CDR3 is TGCGCCAGCAGGCCCCGGGACTCGGAG. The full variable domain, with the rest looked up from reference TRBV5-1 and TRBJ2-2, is KAGVTQTPRYLIKTRGQQVTLSCSPISGHRSVSWYQQTPGQGLQFLFEYFSETQRNKGNFPGRFSGRQFSNSRSEMNVSTLELGDSALYLCASRPRDSELFFGEGSRLTVL.

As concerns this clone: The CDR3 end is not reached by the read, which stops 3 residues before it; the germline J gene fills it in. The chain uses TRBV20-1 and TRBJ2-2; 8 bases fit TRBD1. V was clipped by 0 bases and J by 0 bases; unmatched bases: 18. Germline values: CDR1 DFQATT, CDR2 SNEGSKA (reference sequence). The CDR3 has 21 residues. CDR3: CSARDSSTGFDRGPNTGELFF. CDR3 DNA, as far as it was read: TGCAGTGCTAGAGATTCGAGTACAGGTTTCGACAGGGGACCGAACACCGGGGAG.

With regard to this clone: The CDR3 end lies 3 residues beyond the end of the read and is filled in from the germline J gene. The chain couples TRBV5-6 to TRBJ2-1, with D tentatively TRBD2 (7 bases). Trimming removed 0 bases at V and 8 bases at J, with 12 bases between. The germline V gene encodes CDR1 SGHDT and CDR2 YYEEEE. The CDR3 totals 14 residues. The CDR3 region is CASSLGGGGDEQFF. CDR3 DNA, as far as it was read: TGTGCCAGCAGCTTGGGGGGGGGCGGGGATGAG.

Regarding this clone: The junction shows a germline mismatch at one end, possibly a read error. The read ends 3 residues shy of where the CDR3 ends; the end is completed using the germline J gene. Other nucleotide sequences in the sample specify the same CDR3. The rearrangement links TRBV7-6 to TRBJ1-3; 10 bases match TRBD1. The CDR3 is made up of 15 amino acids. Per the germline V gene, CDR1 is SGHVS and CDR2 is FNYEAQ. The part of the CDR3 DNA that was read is TGTGCCAGCAGCTCGGGACAGGGGAGGGGAAACACG. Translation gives CASSSGQGRGNT. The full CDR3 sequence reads CASSSGQGRGNTIYF. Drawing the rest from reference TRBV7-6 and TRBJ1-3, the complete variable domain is GAGVSQSPRYKVTKRGQDVALRCDPISGHVSLYWYRQALGQGPEFLTYFNYEAQQDKSGLPNDRFSAERPEGSISTLTIQRTEQRDSAMYRCASSSGQGRGNTIYFGEGSWLTVV.